The 26 T cell receptor beta chains below come from one sample, sequenced in a study of T cells after yellow fever vaccination. TCRdb independently ran MiXCR on the 5' RACE reads; one entry per CDR3 protein. The sample lists about 52,000 distinct CDR3 sequences; 6.6% were seen once. The sequencing used CD8+ T cells not binding an NS4B(214-222) dextramer, sorted from PBMCs, collected roughly 46 days after the first yellow fever vaccination. The receptor source for this set is a man younger than 30 who received the YFV17D yellow fever vaccine.

This clonotype was counted ten times or more. The chain combines TRBV4-1 with TRBJ1-2; D uncertain. The CDR3 contains 13 residues. Between the trimmed V and J ends, which lost 0 bases and 2 bases, there was a span of 4 bases. Germline CDR1 and CDR2: MGHRA and YSYEKL. In DNA form, the CDR3 reads TGCGCCAGCAGCCAAGAAGGGAACTATGGCTACACCTTC. Encoded protein: CASSQEGNYGYTF.

This clonotype was counted a few times. The chain has TRBV14 and TRBJ2-5; D is unresolved. Germline V lookup: CDR1 SGHDN, CDR2 FVKESK. Between the trimmed V and J ends, which lost 3 bases and 4 bases, there was a span of 3 bases. The CDR3 spans 11 residues. CDR3 bases: TGTGCCAGCAGCCAGCGAGAGACCCAGTACTTC. Its translation is CASSQRETQYF.

This clonotype was counted ten times or more. The chain recombines TRBV29-1 with TRBJ2-7; 7 bases align to TRBD2. CDR1 and CDR2 from the germline V gene are SQVTM and ANQGSEA. The V and J ends lost 0 bases and 0 bases, in that order; junction bases with no gene match: 5. The CDR3 runs to 15 residues. The CDR3 here is CSVEEAQRGSYEQYF. The CDR3 nucleotides read TGCAGCGTTGAAGAGGCCCAGCGGGGCTCCTACGAGCAGTACTTC.

This clonotype was detected a few times. The CDR3 loop is CASSVRVPYEQYF. The DNA for the CDR3 is TGTGCCAGTAGTGTCCGGGTCCCCTACGAGCAGTACTTC. This sequence joins TRBV19 and TRBJ2-7; D is unresolved. Germline V gene data show CDR1 as LNHDA and CDR2 as SQIVND (reference sequence). The V gene lost 5 bases and the J gene lost 2 bases, with 10 bases spanning the gap. This CDR3 is 13 amino acids long.

The V and J genes are TRBV5-1 and TRBJ2-3; 12 bases line up with TRBD2. Per the germline V gene, CDR1 is SGHRS and CDR2 is YFSETQ. Germline trimming cut 2 bases from V and 4 bases from J; bases unmatched to any gene: 5. The CDR3 runs 16 residues. The CDR3 nucleotides are TGCGCCAGCAGCTTAGGACTAGCGGGGCGGGCAGATACGCAGTATTTT. This codes for CASSLGLAGRADTQYF.

The chain employs TRBV7-9 and TRBJ1-5; possible D gene TRBD1, 5 bases. The CDR3 runs to 17 residues. V was cut by 5 bases and J by 0 bases, with 17 bases left in between. Germline V gene sequence: CDR1 SEHNR, CDR2 FQNEAQ (reference sequence). The CDR3 DNA is TGTGCCAGCAGCCACGGCCCAGGGCGGGTTAGCAATCAGCCCCAGCATTTT. Protein sequence: CASSHGPGRVSNQPQHF.

This clonotype was observed many times. The rearrangement joins TRBV5-1 to TRBJ2-7; 11 nucleotides align to TRBD2. The CDR3 has 15 amino acids. Germline V gene lookup returns CDR1 SGHRS and CDR2 YFSETQ. V was clipped by 4 bases and J by 4 bases; unmatched bases: 7. DNA for the CDR3: TGCGCCAGCAGCCCAGGGACTAGCGGATTTTACGAGCAGTACTTC. Translating it yields CASSPGTSGFYEQYF.

This clonotype appeared many times. The chain carries TRBV7-2 and TRBJ2-3, with 7 bases that match TRBD2. Germline V gene lookup returns CDR1 SGHTA and CDR2 FQGNSA. The CDR3 is 17 amino acids. V trimming: 1 base; J trimming: 2 bases; junction bases outside the gene matches: 9. The DNA for the CDR3 is TGTGCCAGCAGCTTAGGGGGCGCGGGGGAGTACACAGATACGCAGTATTTT. As protein: CASSLGGAGEYTDTQYF.

This clonotype was counted at least ten times. This chain uses TRBV29-1 with TRBJ2-1; perhaps TRBD1 as D (7 bases). Germline V gene data show CDR1 as SQVTM and CDR2 as ANQGSEA. The CDR3 runs to 16 residues. Trimming took 3 bases from V and 2 from J, leaving 17 bases between them. DNA of the CDR3: TGCAGCGTTGATGGTTCCCAGGGGGGCACCTACAATGAGCAGTTCTTC. Translating it yields CSVDGSQGGTYNEQFF.

In this sample, this clonotype turned up many times. The chain carries TRBV6-5 and TRBJ2-7, with D hard to call. CDR3 length equals 11 residues. Trimming took off 5 bases at V and 5 bases at J, with 7 bases between the two ends. Looked up from germline, CDR1 is MNHEY and CDR2 is SVGAGI. The CDR3 DNA reads TGTGCCAGCAGTAATTGGGACGAGCAGTACTTC. As protein: CASSNWDEQYF.

This clonotype was found a few times. This chain connects TRBV6-2 or TRBV6-3 to TRBJ2-7; no firm D call. The V end lost 2 bases, the J end lost 6 bases, and 8 bases lay between the germline ends. The CDR3 is 12 residues long. CDR1 and CDR2 from the germline V gene are MNHEY and SVGEGT. The CDR3: CASSYPKGEQYF. The CDR3 DNA follows: TGTGCCAGCAGTTACCCGAAAGGCGAGCAGTACTTC.

The sample holds a few counts of this clonotype. This may come from a read error, since a much larger clone is one base off. The chain has TRBV7-7 and TRBJ2-5; D gene uncertain. From germline, CDR1 is SSHAT and CDR2 FNYEAQ (reference sequence). Trimming pared 5 bases from V and 5 bases from J, leaving 12 bases between. The CDR3 length is 13 residues. CDR3 loop: CASSPVVWETQYF. In DNA, the CDR3 is TGTGCCAGCAGCCCAGTCGTGTGGGAGACCCAGTACTTC.

The V and J genes are TRBV9 and TRBJ1-2; D is perhaps TRBD1 (5 bases). Per the germline V gene, CDR1 is SGDLS and CDR2 is YYNGEE. The CDR3 runs 15 residues. Trimming stripped 4 bases from V and 4 bases from J, with 17 bases between. CDR3 DNA sequence: TGTGCCAGCAGCTCCAGGGACCATGGGGGCTATGGCTACACCTTC. Its translation: CASSSRDHGGYGYTF.

This clonotype came up a few times. V usage is TRBV6-5 and J usage is TRBJ1-2; D is uncertain. Trimming pared 0 bases from V and 2 bases from J, leaving 19 bases between. The germline CDR1 and CDR2 sequences are MNHEY and SVGAGI. The CDR3 loop spans 18 amino acids. The CDR3 DNA sequence: TGTGCCAGCAGTTACTCGAGTGCGGCGAATACCCCGAACTATGGCTACACCTTC. Its translation is CASSYSSAANTPNYGYTF.

This CDR3 is CASSPDPDTQYF. CDR3 nucleotide sequence: TGCGCCAGCAGCCCGGACCCGGACACGCAGTATTTT. V gene TRBV5-1 combines with J gene TRBJ2-3, with D unresolved. Trimming pared 4 bases from V and 9 bases from J, leaving 12 bases between. The CDR3 loop spans 12 amino acids. In germline, CDR1 is SGHRS, CDR2 YFSETQ. Combining the CDR3 with reference TRBV5-1 and TRBJ2-3 gives the whole variable domain KAGVTQTPRYLIKTRGQQVTLSCSPISGHRSVSWYQQTPGQGLQFLFEYFSETQRNKGNFPGRFSGRQFSNSRSEMNVSTLELGDSALYLCASSPDPDTQYFGPGTRLTVL.

This clonotype has only a few counts. The chain recombines TRBV6-5 with TRBJ1-4; tentative D call: TRBD1 (5 bases). CDR1 is MNHEY and CDR2 is SVGAGI in the germline V gene. This CDR3 region has 14 residues. V lost 2 bases and J 7 bases, leaving 11 bases between the germline ends. The DNA of the CDR3 is TGTGCCAGCAGTTACGGGCAGGGTTCTGAAAAACTGTTTTTT. Its translation: CASSYGQGSEKLFF.

This chain connects TRBV4-1 to TRBJ2-7; 7 positions agree with TRBD2. The junction had 3 bases not matched to a gene; V was cut back by 4 bases and J by 0 bases. From germline, CDR1 is MGHRA and CDR2 YSYEKL. The CDR3 contains 14 residues. This CDR3 is CASSRSGGSYEQYF. The CDR3 DNA reads as TGCGCCAGCAGCCGATCGGGGGGCTCCTACGAGCAGTACTTC.

Details on this clonotype: Germline is not matched at one junction end, which may reflect a read error. This chain uses TRBV7-8 with TRBJ2-1; 8 bases map to TRBD2. CDR1 and CDR2 (germline): SGHVS, FQNEAQ. This CDR3 has 13 amino acids. CDR3 nucleotide sequence: TGTGCCAGCAGCTTAGCTAGCGGGGTGGGGTCGGTCTTC. Residues: CASSLASGVGSVF.

This clonotype was seen repeatedly, ten times or more. This chain connects TRBV7-2 to TRBJ2-1; no clear D gene. The germline V gene encodes CDR1 SGHTA and CDR2 FQGNSA. This CDR3 region has 15 residues. The V end was cut by 1 base, the J end by 0 bases, with 7 bases between. CDR3 coding DNA: TGTGCCAGCAGCTTAGTGGTTAACTCCTACAATGAGCAGTTCTTC. It specifies CASSLVVNSYNEQFF.

Concerning this clonotype itself: This sequence may be a read error, since a much larger clone differs from it by one base. V usage is TRBV12-3 or TRBV12-4 and J usage is TRBJ2-7, with 11 bases that match TRBD2. The V and J ends lost 5 bases and 3 bases, in that order; junction bases with no gene match: 6. The CDR3 contains 15 residues. The CDR3, as DNA: TGTGCCAGCAGTCGCACTAGCGGGAGAGACTACGAGCAGTACTTC. Protein sequence: CASSRTSGRDYEQYF.

The chain is built from TRBV3-1 and TRBJ2-5; 11 bases are shared with TRBD2. The CDR3 loop spans 15 amino acids. With V trimmed by 7 bases and J by 4 bases, 8 bases remained unmatched. The germline gives CDR1 LGHDT, CDR2 YNNKEL (reference sequence). In nucleotides, the CDR3 is TGTGCCAGCACCCATAGCGGGGGGGCCTCAGAGACCCAGTACTTC. Protein: CASTHSGGASETQYF.

This clonotype was observed at least ten times. The chain employs TRBV18 and TRBJ2-4; 7 bases line up with TRBD1. Germline values: CDR1 KGHSH, CDR2 LQKENI. CDR3 length: 13 amino acids. With 6 bases clipped from V and 8 bases from J, the junction kept 7 bases outside the gene matches. The CDR3 loop is CASSPTGMDIQYF. The CDR3 DNA sequence: TGTGCCAGCTCGCCGACAGGGATGGACATTCAGTACTTC.

The chain recombines TRBV10-3 with TRBJ1-2; maybe TRBD1 (5 bases). The CDR3 spans 15 residues. Per germline, CDR1 ENHRY and CDR2 SYGVKD. Trimming removed 3 bases from V and 8 bases from J, with 19 bases in between. The CDR3 here is CAISDSWTDYRGYTF. CDR3 nucleotide sequence: TGTGCCATCAGTGACTCCTGGACGGATTACAGGGGCTACACCTTC.

This clonotype occurred many times. This sequence joins TRBV6-5 and TRBJ1-5; 8 nucleotides agree with TRBD1. This CDR3 has 13 amino acids. V lost 2 bases and J lost 7; bases outside the gene matches: 1. CDR1 MNHEY and CDR2 SVGAGI come from the germline V gene. The CDR3 sequence is CASSYGQGQPQHF. CDR3 coding DNA: TGTGCCAGCAGTTACGGACAGGGCCAGCCCCAGCATTTT.

This clonotype has a handful of counts. The CDR3 DNA reads TGTGCCAGCAGCGGTTATCGGACTAGCGGGGGGACCTACGAGCAGTACTTC. Translated, it gives CASSGYRTSGGTYEQYF. This chain connects TRBV11-2 to TRBJ2-7; 14 bases fit TRBD2. The V gene's germline CDR1 is SGHAT and CDR2 FQNNGV. The CDR3 is 17 residues long. V lost 5 bases to trimming and J lost 2 bases; unmatched junction nucleotides: 8.

Details on this clonotype: This may be a read error: a much more frequent sequence differs by one nucleotide. The J gene is TRBJ2-3, the V gene TRBV11-2; 8 nucleotides align to TRBD2. Germline CDR1 and CDR2: SGHAT and FQNNGV. The CDR3 is 13 residues long. CDR3: CTSSLGAGGRQYF. The CDR3 DNA follows: TGTACCAGCAGCTTAGGGGCGGGGGGCAGGCAGTATTTT.